Listed below are T cell receptor beta chains from one sample, sequenced in a study of monozygotic twins with inflammatory bowel disease. TCRdb reprocessed the 5' RACE reads and keeps a single row for each CDR3 protein, giving no DNA. The sample has 420,000 or so distinct CDR3 sequences. The sample was blood. The receptors were gathered from a human donor with ulcerative colitis or Crohn's disease, or a healthy co-twin of an affected twin (not recorded which). Both conserved end residues are part of each CDR3. Each record gives: CDR3 protein, J gene, V gene.

CDR3aa: CASSSGQGEQFF; j_gene: TRBJ2-1; v_gene: TRBV7-3
CDR3aa: CSVEDRRAGAFYEQYF; j_gene: TRBJ2-7; v_gene: TRBV29-1
CDR3aa: CALDEDRGSHEQFF; j_gene: TRBJ2-1; v_gene: TRBV30
CDR3aa: CASSLPGSGGDEQFF; j_gene: TRBJ2-1; v_gene: TRBV3-1
CDR3aa: CASSKPNQPQHF; j_gene: TRBJ1-5; v_gene: TRBV7-6
CDR3aa: CASSSRLAGGLEQFF; j_gene: TRBJ2-1; v_gene: TRBV7-3
CDR3aa: CASSSSPRDTQYF; j_gene: TRBJ2-3; v_gene: TRBV7-2
CDR3aa: CSAPRQSSYEQYF; j_gene: TRBJ2-7; v_gene: TRBV20-1
CDR3aa: CSATMSNQPQHF; j_gene: TRBJ1-5; v_gene: TRBV20-1
CDR3aa: CASSRRGNTEAFF; j_gene: TRBJ1-1; v_gene: TRBV6-5
CDR3aa: CASSLTRGSNEKLFF; j_gene: TRBJ1-4; v_gene: TRBV12-3/TRBV12-4
CDR3aa: CASRGTGGQIHEQYF; j_gene: TRBJ2-7; v_gene: TRBV5-6
CDR3aa: CASSQGGTGTYEQYF; j_gene: TRBJ2-7; v_gene: TRBV4-3
CDR3aa: CASSFQNEQFF; j_gene: TRBJ2-1; v_gene: TRBV7-9
CDR3aa: CASSQQGQGATSSYEQYF; j_gene: TRBJ2-7; v_gene: TRBV4-3
CDR3aa: CASTLTGANSPLHF; j_gene: TRBJ1-6; v_gene: TRBV12-3/TRBV12-4
CDR3aa: CTSSTPGGSSTGELFF; j_gene: TRBJ2-2; v_gene: TRBV5-1
CDR3aa: CSARYSNYEQYF; j_gene: TRBJ2-7; v_gene: TRBV20-1
CDR3aa: CSVTGSANYGYTF; j_gene: TRBJ1-2; v_gene: TRBV29-1
CDR3aa: CASSWDRDYEQYF; j_gene: TRBJ2-7; v_gene: TRBV10-2
CDR3aa: CASSQDRGHEQYF; j_gene: TRBJ2-7; v_gene: TRBV4-1
CDR3aa: CASSYSNRQGHGYTF; j_gene: TRBJ1-2; v_gene: TRBV6-5
CDR3aa: CSARGPGARGLNTGELFF; j_gene: TRBJ2-2; v_gene: TRBV20-1
CDR3aa: CASSFSGRRDTQYF; j_gene: TRBJ2-3; v_gene: TRBV28
CDR3aa: CASSFVTGGGNEQFF; j_gene: TRBJ2-1; v_gene: TRBV12-3/TRBV12-4
CDR3aa: CASSFGLAGVGTDTQYF; j_gene: TRBJ2-3; v_gene: TRBV7-6
CDR3aa: CASSLFGAETQYF; j_gene: TRBJ2-5; v_gene: TRBV12-3/TRBV12-4
CDR3aa: CASSFREGRNEQYF; j_gene: TRBJ2-7; v_gene: TRBV5-5
CDR3aa: CASSQDRQGRGNTIYF; j_gene: TRBJ1-3; v_gene: TRBV4-2
CDR3aa: CASSLGLLGSINEQYF; j_gene: TRBJ2-7; v_gene: TRBV5-1
CDR3aa: CASSQGLAGEAGELFF; j_gene: TRBJ2-2; v_gene: TRBV4-3
CDR3aa: CATSEAGGALAKNMQYF; j_gene: TRBJ2-4; v_gene: TRBV15
CDR3aa: CASSSGQGWYGYTF; j_gene: TRBJ1-2; v_gene: TRBV6-5
CDR3aa: CASSLGVAGDGEQYF; j_gene: TRBJ2-7; v_gene: TRBV5-1
CDR3aa: CSAKARQIPTEAFF; j_gene: TRBJ1-1; v_gene: TRBV20-1
CDR3aa: CASSYWARGRFQPQHF; j_gene: TRBJ1-5; v_gene: TRBV6-2/TRBV6-3
CDR3aa: CASSPMSPSGGFRQFF; j_gene: TRBJ2-1; v_gene: TRBV19
CDR3aa: CASSSSRAGETQYF; j_gene: TRBJ2-5; v_gene: TRBV5-4
CDR3aa: CASSFYGGGEGELFF; j_gene: TRBJ2-2; v_gene: TRBV11-3
CDR3aa: CASSQDMAAQGTKNIQYF; j_gene: TRBJ2-4; v_gene: TRBV4-2
CDR3aa: CASSLISTGELFF; j_gene: TRBJ2-2; v_gene: TRBV5-6
CDR3aa: CASSRDRGHQETQYF; j_gene: TRBJ2-5; v_gene: TRBV23-1
CDR3aa: CASTLAPSTDTQYF; j_gene: TRBJ2-3; v_gene: TRBV28
CDR3aa: CASSSRGGGGYTF; j_gene: TRBJ1-2; v_gene: TRBV11-2
CDR3aa: CAISGGLAQKETQYF; j_gene: TRBJ2-5; v_gene: TRBV10-3
CDR3aa: CSVQGAPNTEAFF; j_gene: TRBJ1-1; v_gene: TRBV29-1
CDR3aa: CASSAGTGRNTIYF; j_gene: TRBJ1-3; v_gene: TRBV6-6